The 2 T cell receptor beta chains below come from one sample, sequenced in a study of naive and memory T cell subsets. The beta constant-region primer was an equimolar mix of two oligonucleotides covering TRBC1 and TRBC2. Ligated cDNA was amplified by four rounds of PCR with nested alpha and beta constant-region primers and SP2. MiXCR, run by TCRdb on the UMI-ligation and nested PCR reads, gives a single entry per CDR3 protein. The repertoire consists of about 150,000 distinct CDR3 sequences, with under 25% occurring once and the leading ten covering 0.095% to 0.12%. Their antigens remain unidentified. General observations from the study: Especially in CD8 cells, naive repertoires contained a few larger clonotypes, possibly CD45RA-re-expressing memory cells.

Sequencing was carried out using naive CD4+ T cells from blood. Every receptor here comes from a human donor in good health.

This clonotype was seen a handful of times. The chain uses TRBV19 and TRBJ2-1; D is unclear. Germline V gives CDR1 LNHDA, CDR2 SQIVND (reference sequence). V lost 8 bases, J lost 4 bases, and 21 bases lay in between. This CDR3 region has 16 residues. The DNA for the CDR3 is TGTGCCAGTGCATACCTAACGGGCGCAGGATACAATGAGCAGTTCTTC. Translated: CASAYLTGAGYNEQFF.

This clonotype was recorded a few times. This chain links TRBV28 with TRBJ2-7; a weak D match, TRBD1 (5 bases). This CDR3 contains 12 residues. V was trimmed by 7 bases and J by 3 bases, leaving 10 bases between them. CDR1 is MDHEN and CDR2 is SYDVKM in the germline V gene. The CDR3 spells CASTTENYEQYF. The DNA of the CDR3 is TGTGCCAGCACGACAGAAAACTACGAGCAGTACTTC.